Listed here are 31 T cell receptor beta chains from one sample, sequenced in a study of Graves' ophthalmopathy and Graves' hyperthyroidism. The TCR beta CDR3 regions underwent amplification from RNA transcripts. Second-round multiplex PCR came after a first-round RT-PCR that employed HTBI primers. TCRdb independently ran MiXCR on the multiplex PCR reads; one entry per CDR3 protein. Counted here are about 740,000 distinct CDR3 sequences, about 44% occurring once; the ten biggest clones make up 40% to 55%. Sequenced material: peripheral blood. The receptors were sampled from an adult man with Graves' ophthalmopathy.

The V call is TRBV25-1, the J call TRBJ1-4; TRBD1 matches 7 bases. V lost 5 bases to trimming and J lost 3 bases; unmatched junction nucleotides: 9. This CDR3 spans 16 amino acids. CDR1 is MGHDK, CDR2 SYGVNS, per germline. The CDR3 here is CASSFSSGTANEKLFF. The CDR3 nucleotides are TGTGCCAGCAGTTTTAGCTCCGGGACAGCTAATGAAAAACTGTTTTTT.

The rearrangement links TRBV9 to TRBJ2-7; D is possibly TRBD1 (6 bases). The germline V gene has CDR1 SGDLS and CDR2 YYNGEE. The CDR3 is made up of 15 amino acids. V lost 4 bases to trimming and J lost 2 bases, with 16 bases between them. The CDR3 here is CASSQDGQLTYEQYF. The CDR3 nucleotides are TGTGCCAGCAGCCAAGATGGACAGCTGACCTACGAGCAGTACTTC. Filled out from reference TRBV9 and TRBJ2-7, the complete variable domain reads DSGVTQTPKHLITATGQRVTLRCSPRSGDLSVYWYQQSLDQGLQFLIQYYNGEERAKGNILERFSAQQFPDLHSELNLSSLELGDSALYFCASSQDGQLTYEQYFGPGTRLTVT.

This clonotype was counted between two and nine times. The chain combines TRBV12-3 or TRBV12-4 with TRBJ2-7, with 8 bases lining up with TRBD1. V lost 6 bases and J lost 3; bases outside the gene matches: 10. The CDR3 loop spans 15 amino acids. The CDR3 loop reads CASSTDRVGFYEQYF. As DNA, the CDR3 is TGTGCCAGCAGCACGGACAGGGTGGGTTTCTACGAGCAGTACTTC.

This clonotype was detected a few times. The chain links TRBV20-1 to TRBJ2-5; D perhaps matches TRBD1 (5 bases). This CDR3 spans 13 amino acids. V shed 3 bases and J shed 2 bases, with 10 bases lying between them. Germline CDR1 DFQATT, CDR2 SNEGSKA (reference sequence). The CDR3 sequence: CSASRGKQETQYF. The CDR3, as DNA: TGCAGTGCTAGTAGGGGTAAACAAGAGACCCAGTACTTC.

Many counts were recorded for this clonotype. The V call is TRBV7-9, the J call TRBJ1-2; the D is unclear. CDR3 length equals 13 residues. The germline V gene encodes CDR1 SEHNR and CDR2 FQNEAQ (reference sequence). V lost 5 bases and J 4 bases, leaving 11 bases between the germline ends. In DNA form, the CDR3 reads TGTGCCAGCAGCCCGCTGGGCAGCTATGGCTACACCTTC. Amino acid sequence: CASSPLGSYGYTF.

A word on this clonotype: At one end, the junction sequence differs from germline, possibly due to a read error. This CDR3 is CASGFSTGVYNQPQHF. The CDR3 nucleotides are TGTGCCAGCGGTTTCTCAACAGGGGTGTACAATCAGCCCCAGCATTTT. This chain links TRBV12-3 or TRBV12-4 with TRBJ1-5; 7 nucleotides agree with TRBD1. The CDR3 extends over 16 amino acids.

The chain has TRBV11-1 and TRBJ2-5, with a weak D call TRBD1 (6 bases). The CDR3 spans 14 residues. Germline CDR1 reads SGHAT; CDR2 reads FQDESV (reference sequence). Trimming took off 5 bases at V and 5 bases at J, with 15 bases between the two ends. CDR3 nucleotides: TGTGCCAGCAGCCATTCAGGGGCGCCGGAGACCCAGTACTTC. As protein: CASSHSGAPETQYF. Full variable domain (outside the CDR3, taken from reference TRBV11-1 and TRBJ2-5): EAEVAQSPRYKITEKSQAVAFWCDPISGHATLYWYRQILGQGPELLVQFQDESVVDDSQLPKDRFSAERLKGVDSTLKIQPAELGDSAMYLCASSHSGAPETQYFGPGTRLLVL.

J is TRBJ2-7 and V is TRBV11-1; 11 bases are shared with TRBD2. The CDR3 spans 16 residues. Germline trimming cut 8 bases from V and 2 bases from J; bases unmatched to any gene: 11. Germline assignment: CDR1 SGHAT and CDR2 FQDESV (reference sequence). DNA of the CDR3: TGTGCCAGCTACTCTAGCGGGGGGTCCACCCCCTACGAGCAGTACTTC. Translated: CASYSSGGSTPYEQYF.

Comments on this clonotype: This could be a read error, since a much larger clone is one nucleotide away. V is TRBV7-6 and J is TRBJ2-7; perhaps TRBD1 as D (5 bases). In germline, CDR1 is SGHVS, CDR2 FNYEAQ. This CDR3 region has 14 residues. CDR3 sequence reads: CAGSPRTSPYEQYF. The DNA for the CDR3 is TGTGCCGGCAGCCCGAGGACAAGCCCCTACGAGCAGTACTTC.

The V call is TRBV2, the J call TRBJ1-1; TRBD1 might be the D (6 bases). This CDR3 comprises 15 residues. CDR1 and CDR2 (germline): SNHLY, FYNNEI. Trimming removed 2 bases at V and 1 base at J, with 11 bases between. CDR3 in amino acids: CASSESGARNTEAFF. The CDR3 DNA reads TGTGCCAGCAGTGAATCAGGGGCAAGGAACACTGAAGCTTTCTTT. The full variable domain, rest sourced from reference TRBV2 and TRBJ1-1, is EPEVTQTPSHQVTQMGQEVILRCVPISNHLYFYWYRQILGQKVEFLVSFYNNEISEKSEIFDDQFSVERPDGSNFTLKIRSTKLEDSAMYFCASSESGARNTEAFFGQGTRLTVV.

The V call is TRBV12-3 or TRBV12-4, the J call TRBJ1-1; tentative D call: TRBD1 (5 bases). V was trimmed by 6 bases and J by 5 bases, leaving 22 bases between them. CDR3 length: 16 amino acids. The CDR3 reads CASSPEWVGEGTEAFF. In nucleotides, the CDR3 is TGTGCCAGCAGCCCCGAGTGGGTTGGGGAGGGGACTGAAGCTTTCTTT.

In this sample, this clonotype turned up many times. The J gene is TRBJ2-5, the V gene TRBV2; D gene ambiguous. CDR1 SNHLY and CDR2 FYNNEI come from the germline V gene. V lost 3 bases and J lost 7, with 12 bases in between. The CDR3 covers 13 residues. The DNA for the CDR3 is TGTGCCAGCAGTGAGGGCGGTTCGGGGACCCAGTACTTC. Translating it yields CASSEGGSGTQYF. The full variable domain, its missing parts supplied by reference TRBV2 and TRBJ2-5, is EPEVTQTPSHQVTQMGQEVILRCVPISNHLYFYWYRQILGQKVEFLVSFYNNEISEKSEIFDDQFSVERPDGSNFTLKIRSTKLEDSAMYFCASSEGGSGTQYFGPGTRLLVL.

The V and J genes are TRBV25-1 and TRBJ2-2, with 12 bases lining up with TRBD2. The CDR3 contains 17 residues. Germline trimming cut 6 bases from V and 2 bases from J; bases unmatched to any gene: 7. Germline V lookup: CDR1 MGHDK, CDR2 SYGVNS. The CDR3 region has the DNA TGTGCCAGCAGCGTCCCGGGACTAGCGGGTAACACCGGGGAGCTGTTTTTT. Encoded protein: CASSVPGLAGNTGELFF. Looking up the rest from reference TRBV25-1 and TRBJ2-2 gives the full variable domain: EADIYQTPRYLVIGTGKKITLECSQTMGHDKMYWYQQDPGMELHLIHYSYGVNSTEKGDLSSESTVSRIRTEHFPLTLESARPSHTSQYLCASSVPGLAGNTGELFFGEGSRLTVL.

This clonotype occurred a few times. Here the CDR3 reads CSVQTGSFSTDTQYF. The CDR3 DNA reads TGCAGCGTTCAGACAGGGTCGTTTAGCACAGATACGCAGTATTTT. The chain couples TRBV29-1 to TRBJ2-3; TRBD1 matches at 7 bases. The CDR3 covers 15 residues. CDR1 is SQVTM and CDR2 is ANQGSEA in the germline V gene. The junction had 8 bases not matched to a gene; V was cut back by 5 bases and J by 0 bases.

For this clonotype: Mismatch with germline at one junction end may stem from a read error. The chain is built from TRBV2 and TRBJ2-7; tentatively, D is TRBD1 (5 bases). Germline CDR1 SNHLY, CDR2 FYNNEI. The CDR3 consists of 14 residues. DNA for the CDR3: TGTGCCGGCAGTGAAGCAGGGTCCCTCAGGGAGCAGTACTTC. This sequence encodes CAGSEAGSLREQYF.

This clonotype was detected a few times. CDR3 region: CASSLTGTGTLDYTF. The CDR3 region has the DNA TGTGCCAGCAGCTTAACCGGGACAGGGACCTTGGACTACACCTTC. V and J are TRBV5-6 and TRBJ1-2; 9 bases align to TRBD1. The germline V gene encodes CDR1 SGHDT and CDR2 YYEEEE. The CDR3 has 15 residues. Trimming at V came to 2 bases and at J to 10 bases, leaving 12 bases not matched to a gene.

This clonotype was seen ten or more times. An end of the junction does not agree with germline; a read error may underlie this. This chain links TRBV12-3 or TRBV12-4 with TRBJ2-5, with TRBD1 matching over 8 bases. This CDR3 has 13 residues. CDR3 DNA sequence: TGCGCCAGCAGCTCCGGACAGGGCGGGACCCAGTACTTC. This codes for CASSSGQGGTQYF.

This clonotype is a singleton in its sample. V gene TRBV29-1 combines with J gene TRBJ2-5; TRBD1 aligns across 11 bases. There are 13 residues in the CDR3. The germline gives CDR1 SQVTM, CDR2 ANQGSEA. The ends lost 4 bases at V and 4 bases at J; junction bases unmatched: 2. The CDR3 loop is CSVGTGGPETQYF. In nucleotides, the CDR3 is TGCAGCGTTGGGACAGGGGGCCCAGAGACCCAGTACTTC. Filled out from reference TRBV29-1 and TRBJ2-5, the complete variable domain reads SAVISQKPSRDICQRGTSLTIQCQVDSQVTMMFWYRQQPGQSLTLIATANQGSEATYESGFVIDKFPISRPNLTFSTLTVSNMSPEDSSIYLCSVGTGGPETQYFGPGTRLLVL.

This clonotype was picked up many times. V is TRBV19 and J is TRBJ1-1; D is undetermined. V gave up 5 bases and J gave up 1 base, with 11 bases separating them. The V gene's germline CDR1 is LNHDA and CDR2 SQIVND (reference sequence). CDR3 length: 14 amino acids. CDR3 sequence reads: CASSSLRGNTEAFF. CDR3 DNA: TGTGCCAGTAGTTCCCTCCGGGGGAACACTGAAGCTTTCTTT.

As for this clonotype: Since the CDR3 does not end with the conserved phenylalanine or tryptophan, this likely comes from a read error. It is unclear where the CDR3 begins or ends on the DNA, so no DNA is shown, and the CDR3 is as TCRdb lists it. The rearrangement joins TRBV15 to TRBJ2-5. Germline CDR1 LNHNV, CDR2 YYDKDF (reference sequence). The CDR3 spans 8 amino acids, including both terminal residues. CDR3 region: CATSRDNP.

This clonotype was detected ten times or more. The chain is built from TRBV7-9 and TRBJ1-2, with 10 nucleotides matching TRBD1. V trimming: 5 bases; J trimming: 7 bases; junction bases outside the gene matches: 7. This CDR3 has 14 amino acids. Germline loops: CDR1 SEHNR, CDR2 FQNEAQ (reference sequence). The CDR3 sequence: CASSPIDRGLGYTF. Written as DNA, the CDR3 is TGTGCCAGCAGCCCAATAGACAGGGGGCTTGGCTACACCTTC.

The chain recombines TRBV10-3 with TRBJ2-5, with a weak D call TRBD2 (5 bases). The germline V gene encodes CDR1 ENHRY and CDR2 SYGVKD. The length of the CDR3 is 15 residues. V dropped 10 bases and J dropped 7 bases, with 25 bases sitting between them. The CDR3 sequence is CASSDDTSEGWTQYF. The DNA of the CDR3 is TGTGCCAGCAGCGACGACACTTCTGAGGGATGGACCCAGTACTTC.

This chain links TRBV25-1 with TRBJ2-2, with TRBD2 identical over 9 bases. Germline CDR1 reads MGHDK; CDR2 reads SYGVNS. Trimming at V came to 5 bases and at J to 7 bases, leaving 17 bases not matched to a gene. This CDR3 is built from 18 residues. CDR3 sequence: CASSYSVGAGGLLGELFF. The CDR3 DNA sequence: TGTGCCAGCAGTTACTCTGTTGGGGCGGGGGGGCTTCTCGGGGAGCTGTTTTTT.

V gene TRBV10-3 combines with J gene TRBJ2-7; 12 bases align to TRBD2. V gave up 6 bases and J gave up 7 bases; unmatched junction bases: 4. Germline CDR1 reads ENHRY; CDR2 reads SYGVKD. The CDR3 has 13 amino acids. CDR3 loop: CAIRTSGGGEQYF. The DNA for the CDR3 is TGTGCCATCAGGACTAGCGGGGGTGGAGAGCAGTACTTC.

This clonotype was seen repeatedly, ten times or more. The gene calls are TRBV20-1 and TRBJ1-5, with a tentative D call TRBD1 (6 bases). This CDR3 is built from 14 residues. Germline CDR1 DFQATT, CDR2 SNEGSKA (reference sequence). Trimming shortened V by 3 bases and J by 5 bases, and 14 bases separated the two germline ends. The CDR3 DNA sequence: TGCAGTGCTAGCTCTAAGGGGGTAGATCAGCCCCAGCATTTT. Protein sequence: CSASSKGVDQPQHF.

At least ten counts were recorded for this clonotype. The chain joins TRBV7-2 to TRBJ2-5, with 7 positions matching TRBD1. Germline-derived CDR1 and CDR2 are SGHTA and FQGNSA. Trimming removed 5 bases from V and 5 bases from J; junction bases left unmatched: 5. The CDR3 has 13 amino acids. The chain's CDR3 is CASSNRGGETQYF. Here the CDR3 DNA reads TGTGCCAGCAGCAACAGGGGTGGGGAGACCCAGTACTTC.

This clonotype was seen ten or more times. The chain carries TRBV7-3 and TRBJ1-1; 7 positions match TRBD1. The length of the CDR3 is 14 residues. Germline V gene lookup returns CDR1 SGHTA and CDR2 FQGTGA. The V and J ends lost 4 bases and 4 bases, in that order; junction bases with no gene match: 6. CDR3 sequence (DNA): TGTGCCAGCAGCTCAAGACAGGGCACCACTGAAGCTTTCTTT. Translation: CASSSRQGTTEAFF.

This clonotype was counted a few times. This sequence joins TRBV20-1 and TRBJ1-5; tentatively, D is TRBD1 (5 bases). The CDR3 contains 15 residues. The germline V gene has CDR1 DFQATT and CDR2 SNEGSKA (reference sequence). V was clipped by 1 base and J by 6 bases, with 16 bases between them. CDR3 residues: CSARVKGAGSQPQHF. In nucleotides, the CDR3 is TGCAGTGCTAGAGTCAAAGGGGCAGGTAGTCAGCCCCAGCATTTT.

This clonotype was seen repeatedly, ten times or more. The J gene is TRBJ1-1, the V gene TRBV9; D is undetermined. Germline V lookup: CDR1 SGDLS, CDR2 YYNGEE. The CDR3 runs 14 residues. The V gene lost 0 bases and the J gene lost 1 base, with 7 bases spanning the gap. This CDR3 is CASSVAPGNTEAFF. In DNA, the CDR3 is TGTGCCAGCAGCGTAGCCCCAGGGAACACTGAAGCTTTCTTT. The entire variable domain, with the rest obtained from reference TRBV9 and TRBJ1-1, is as follows: DSGVTQTPKHLITATGQRVTLRCSPRSGDLSVYWYQQSLDQGLQFLIQYYNGEERAKGNILERFSAQQFPDLHSELNLSSLELGDSALYFCASSVAPGNTEAFFGQGTRLTVV.

This clonotype occurred a few times. At one boundary the junction diverges from the germline segment, which might be a read error. The gene calls are TRBV10-2 and TRBJ1-2, with D perhaps TRBD1 (5 bases). This CDR3 region has 15 residues. Germline CDR1 is WSHSY and CDR2 is SAAADI. The CDR3 reads CASSASGTGGHGYTF. The DNA of the CDR3 is TGTGCCAGCAGTGCCTCCGGGACGGGCGGACATGGCTACACCTTC.

The V gene is TRBV20-1, the J gene TRBJ1-2, with TRBD1 as a possible D gene (5 bases). The V gene lost 6 bases and the J gene lost 4 bases, with 12 bases spanning the gap. This CDR3 has 12 amino acids. Per the germline V gene, CDR1 is DFQATT and CDR2 is SNEGSKA (reference sequence). CDR3 sequence: CSASITGYGYTF. For the CDR3, the DNA is TGCAGTGCCAGTATTACAGGCTATGGCTACACCTTC.